Included here is one TCR beta chain sequence, with context. Primers used in a second PCR of about 6 to 11 cycles were a sample-barcoded 5' primer and a J-beta primer mix. Via MiXCR, TCRdb re-called the 5' RACE reads, giving one row per CDR3 protein. The profile shows about 1.4 million distinct CDR3 sequences, around 59% of them singletons. The data derive from a study of blood T cells in healthy people across ages. Germline trimming cut 9 bases from V and 0 bases from J; bases unmatched to any gene: 10. The CDR3 length is 15 residues. In germline, CDR1 is MGHRA, CDR2 YSYEKL. The clonotype comes from a man aged 18 to 30 in good health. The gene calls are TRBV4-1 and TRBJ2-7; TRBD2 matches 8 bases. The material sequenced was blood. The CDR3 DNA reads TGCGCCAGTGGGCCGTCCGGGACTAGCTCCTACGAGCAGTACTTC. Translation: CASGPSGTSSYEQYF.